This section outlines one T cell receptor beta chain sequence together with its context. Its antigen is undetermined. V dropped 1 base and J dropped 3 bases, with 5 bases sitting between them. From germline, CDR1 is SGHDT and CDR2 YYEEEE. This CDR3 has 12 residues. Generated by immunoSEQ multiplex PCR, the TCRdb table keeps only in-frame clones and is missing some. The sample lists 18,000 or so clones; more than 35% were seen once. The cells of the mixed lymphocyte reaction underwent a roughly 6-day coculture at 37°C. The data were obtained in a study of siplizumab effects on memory and regulatory T cells.

The chain combines TRBV5-6 with TRBJ2-7, with D unresolved. The specimen sequenced was CFSE-low (dividing) CD4+ T cells sorted from an allogeneic mixed lymphocyte reaction. This receptor was identified in a human donor in good health; the cells came from an allogeneic mixed lymphocyte reaction. The DNA of the CDR3 is TGTGCCAGCAGCTTGTATGTCTACGAGCAGTACTTC. Residues: CASSLYVYEQYF.